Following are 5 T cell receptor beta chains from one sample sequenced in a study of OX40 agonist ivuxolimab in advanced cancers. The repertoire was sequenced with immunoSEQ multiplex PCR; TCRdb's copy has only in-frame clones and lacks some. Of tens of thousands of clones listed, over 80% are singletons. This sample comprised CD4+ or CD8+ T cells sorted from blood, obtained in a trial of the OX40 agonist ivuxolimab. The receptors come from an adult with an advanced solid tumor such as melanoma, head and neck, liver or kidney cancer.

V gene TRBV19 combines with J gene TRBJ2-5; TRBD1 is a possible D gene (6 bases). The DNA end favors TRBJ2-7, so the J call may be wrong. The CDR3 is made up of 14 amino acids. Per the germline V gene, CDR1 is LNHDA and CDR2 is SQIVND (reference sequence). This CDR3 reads CATKTGTNPYEQYF. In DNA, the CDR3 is TGTGCCACTAAGACCGGGACAAACCCCTACGAGCAGTACTTC.

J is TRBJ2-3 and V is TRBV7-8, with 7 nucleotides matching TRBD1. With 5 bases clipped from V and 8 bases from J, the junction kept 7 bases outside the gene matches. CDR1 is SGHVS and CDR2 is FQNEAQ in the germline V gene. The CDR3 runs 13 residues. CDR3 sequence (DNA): TGTGCCAGCAGCCCCTCAACAGGGGCTACGCAGTATTTT. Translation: CASSPSTGATQYF.

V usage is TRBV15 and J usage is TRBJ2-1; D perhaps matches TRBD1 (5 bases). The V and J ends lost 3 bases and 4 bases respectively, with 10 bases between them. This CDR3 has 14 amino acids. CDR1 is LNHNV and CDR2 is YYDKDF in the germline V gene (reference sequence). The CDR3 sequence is CATSSARQYNEQFF. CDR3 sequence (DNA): TGTGCCACCAGCAGTGCCCGACAGTACAATGAGCAGTTCTTC.

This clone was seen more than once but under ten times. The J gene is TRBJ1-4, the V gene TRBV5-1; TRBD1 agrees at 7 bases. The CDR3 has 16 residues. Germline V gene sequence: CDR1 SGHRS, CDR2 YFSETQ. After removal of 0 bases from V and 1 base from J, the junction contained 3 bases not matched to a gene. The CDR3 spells CASSLVPGGTNEKLFF. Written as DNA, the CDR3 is TGCGCCAGCAGCTTGGTCCCAGGGGGAACTAATGAAAAACTGTTTTTT.

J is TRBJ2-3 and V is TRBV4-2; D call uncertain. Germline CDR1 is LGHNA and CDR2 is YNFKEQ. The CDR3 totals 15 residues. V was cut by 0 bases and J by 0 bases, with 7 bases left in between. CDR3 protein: CASSQDGGSTDTQYF. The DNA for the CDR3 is TGTGCCAGCAGCCAAGATGGCGGAAGCACAGATACGCAGTATTTT.